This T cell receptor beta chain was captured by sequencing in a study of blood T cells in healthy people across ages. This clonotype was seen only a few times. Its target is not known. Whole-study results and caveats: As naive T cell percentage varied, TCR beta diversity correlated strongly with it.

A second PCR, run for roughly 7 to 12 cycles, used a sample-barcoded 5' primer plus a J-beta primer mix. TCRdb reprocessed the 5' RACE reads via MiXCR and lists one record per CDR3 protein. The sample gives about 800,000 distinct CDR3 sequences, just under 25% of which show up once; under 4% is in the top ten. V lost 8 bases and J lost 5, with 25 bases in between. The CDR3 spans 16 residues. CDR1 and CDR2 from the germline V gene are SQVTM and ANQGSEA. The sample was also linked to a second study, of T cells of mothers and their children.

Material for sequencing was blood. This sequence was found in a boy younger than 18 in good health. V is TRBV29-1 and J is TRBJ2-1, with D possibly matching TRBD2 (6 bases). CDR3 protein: CSIPGTSLAFHNEQFF. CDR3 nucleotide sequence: TGCAGCATCCCCGGGACTTCTTTGGCCTTCCACAATGAGCAGTTCTTC.